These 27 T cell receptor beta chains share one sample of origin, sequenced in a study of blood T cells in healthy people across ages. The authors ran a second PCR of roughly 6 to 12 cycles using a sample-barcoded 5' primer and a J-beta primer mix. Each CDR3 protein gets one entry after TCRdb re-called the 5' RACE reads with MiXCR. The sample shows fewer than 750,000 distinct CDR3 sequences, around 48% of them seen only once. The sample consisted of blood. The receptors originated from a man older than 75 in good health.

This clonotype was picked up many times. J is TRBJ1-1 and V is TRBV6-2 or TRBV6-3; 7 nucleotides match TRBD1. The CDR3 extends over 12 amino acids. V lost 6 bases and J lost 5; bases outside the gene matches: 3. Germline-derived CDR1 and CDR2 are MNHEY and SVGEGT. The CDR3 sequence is CASSSRGTEAFF. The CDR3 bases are TGTGCCAGCAGCAGCAGGGGGACTGAAGCTTTCTTT.

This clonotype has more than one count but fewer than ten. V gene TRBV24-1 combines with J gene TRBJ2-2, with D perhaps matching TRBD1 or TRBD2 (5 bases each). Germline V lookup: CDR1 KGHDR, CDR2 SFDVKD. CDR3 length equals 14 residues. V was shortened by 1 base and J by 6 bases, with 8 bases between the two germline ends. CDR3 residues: CATSDLGDAGELFF. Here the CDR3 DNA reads TGTGCCACCAGTGATTTAGGGGACGCCGGGGAGCTGTTTTTT.

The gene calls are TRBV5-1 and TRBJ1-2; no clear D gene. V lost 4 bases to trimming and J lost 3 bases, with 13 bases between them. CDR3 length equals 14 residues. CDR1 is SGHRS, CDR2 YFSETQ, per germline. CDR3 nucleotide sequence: TGCGCCAGCAGCGACGCCGGGAGAGACTATGGCTACACCTTC. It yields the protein CASSDAGRDYGYTF. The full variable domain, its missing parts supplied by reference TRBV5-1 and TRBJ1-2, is KAGVTQTPRYLIKTRGQQVTLSCSPISGHRSVSWYQQTPGQGLQFLFEYFSETQRNKGNFPGRFSGRQFSNSRSEMNVSTLELGDSALYLCASSDAGRDYGYTFGSGTRLTVV.

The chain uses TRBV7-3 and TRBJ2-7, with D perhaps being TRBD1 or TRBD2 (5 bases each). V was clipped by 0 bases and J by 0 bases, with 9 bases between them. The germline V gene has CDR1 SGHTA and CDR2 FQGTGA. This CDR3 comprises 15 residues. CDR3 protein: CASSLTPGPSYEQYF. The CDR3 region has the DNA TGTGCCAGCAGCTTAACCCCGGGACCCTCCTACGAGCAGTACTTC.

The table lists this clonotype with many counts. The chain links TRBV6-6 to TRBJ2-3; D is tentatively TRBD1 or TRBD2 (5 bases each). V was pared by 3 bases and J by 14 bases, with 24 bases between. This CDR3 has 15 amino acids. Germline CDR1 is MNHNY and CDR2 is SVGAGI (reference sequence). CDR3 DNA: TGTGCCAGCAGTTATTCCACGGGGCCCCTCACTTTGGCGTATTTT. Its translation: CASSYSTGPLTLAYF.

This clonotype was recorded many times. CDR3 nucleotides: TGTGCCAGCAGGAGCCCCGGGACTTACGAGCAGTACTTC. As protein: CASRSPGTYEQYF. The chain combines TRBV6-5 with TRBJ2-7; a possible D gene is TRBD2 (6 bases). This CDR3 is 13 amino acids long. Per germline, CDR1 MNHEY and CDR2 SVGAGI. The V gene lost 6 bases and the J gene lost 4 bases, with 13 bases spanning the gap.

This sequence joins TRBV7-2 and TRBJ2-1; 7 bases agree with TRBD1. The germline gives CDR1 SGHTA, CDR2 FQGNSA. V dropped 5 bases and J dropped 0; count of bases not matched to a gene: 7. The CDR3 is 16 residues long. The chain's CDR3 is CASSVTGIYSYNEQFF. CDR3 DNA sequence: TGTGCCAGCAGCGTGACAGGGATATACTCCTACAATGAGCAGTTCTTC.

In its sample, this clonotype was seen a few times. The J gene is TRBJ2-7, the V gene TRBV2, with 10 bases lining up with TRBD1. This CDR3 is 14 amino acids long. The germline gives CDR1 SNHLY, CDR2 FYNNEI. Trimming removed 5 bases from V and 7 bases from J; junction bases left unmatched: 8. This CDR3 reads CASSPRQGAKEQYF. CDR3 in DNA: TGTGCCAGCAGTCCCAGACAGGGGGCGAAAGAGCAGTACTTC.

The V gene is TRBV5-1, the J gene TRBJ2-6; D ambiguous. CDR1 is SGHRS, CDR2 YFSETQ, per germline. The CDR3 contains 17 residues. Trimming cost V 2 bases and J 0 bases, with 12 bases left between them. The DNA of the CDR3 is TGCGCCAGCAGCTTAGAGTTATCTTCCTCTGGGGCCAACGTCCTGACTTTC. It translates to CASSLELSSSGANVLTF.

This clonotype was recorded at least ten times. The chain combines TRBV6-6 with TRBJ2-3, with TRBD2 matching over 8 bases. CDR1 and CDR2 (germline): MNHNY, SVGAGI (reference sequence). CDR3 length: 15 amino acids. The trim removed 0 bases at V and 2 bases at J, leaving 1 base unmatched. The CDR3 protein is CASSYSSGDTDTQYF. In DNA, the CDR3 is TGTGCCAGCAGTTACTCTAGCGGGGACACAGATACGCAGTATTTT.

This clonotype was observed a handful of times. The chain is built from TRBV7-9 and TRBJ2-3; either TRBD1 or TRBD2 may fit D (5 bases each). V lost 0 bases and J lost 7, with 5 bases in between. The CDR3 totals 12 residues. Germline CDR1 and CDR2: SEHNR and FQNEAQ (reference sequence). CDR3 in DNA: TGTGCCAGCAGCTTAGCGGGACATACGCAGTATTTT. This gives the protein CASSLAGHTQYF. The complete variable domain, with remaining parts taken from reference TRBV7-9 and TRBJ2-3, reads DTGVSQNPRHKITKRGQNVTFRCDPISEHNRLYWYRQTLGQGPEFLTYFQNEAQLEKSRLLSDRFSAERPKGSFSTLEIQRTEQGDSAMYLCASSLAGHTQYFGPGTRLTVL.

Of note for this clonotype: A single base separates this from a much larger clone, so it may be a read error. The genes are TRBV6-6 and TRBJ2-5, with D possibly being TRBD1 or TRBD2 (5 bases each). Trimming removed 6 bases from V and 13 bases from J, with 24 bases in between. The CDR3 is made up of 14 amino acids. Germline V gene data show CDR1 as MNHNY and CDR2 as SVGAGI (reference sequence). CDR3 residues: CASSHRDVNNELYF. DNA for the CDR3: TGTGCCAGCAGCCACCGGGACGTCAACAATGAGCTGTACTTC.

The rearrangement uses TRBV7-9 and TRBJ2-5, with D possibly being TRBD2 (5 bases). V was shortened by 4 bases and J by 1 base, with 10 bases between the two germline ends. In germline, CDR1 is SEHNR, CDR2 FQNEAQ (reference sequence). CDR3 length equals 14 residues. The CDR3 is CASSSSLGQETQYF. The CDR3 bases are TGTGCCAGCAGCTCTAGCTTGGGCCAAGAGACCCAGTACTTC.

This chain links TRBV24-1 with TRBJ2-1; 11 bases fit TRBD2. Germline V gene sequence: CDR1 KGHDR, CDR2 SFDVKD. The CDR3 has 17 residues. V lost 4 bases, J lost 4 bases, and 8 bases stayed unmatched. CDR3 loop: CATSDAKLAGVYNEQFF. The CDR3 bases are TGTGCCACCAGTGACGCTAAACTAGCGGGAGTTTACAATGAGCAGTTCTTC.

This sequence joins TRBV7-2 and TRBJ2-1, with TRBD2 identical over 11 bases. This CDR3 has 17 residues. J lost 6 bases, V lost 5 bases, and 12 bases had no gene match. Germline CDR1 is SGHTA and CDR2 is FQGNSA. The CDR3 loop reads CASSAQGLAGGANEQFF. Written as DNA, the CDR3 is TGTGCCAGCAGCGCGCAAGGGCTAGCGGGAGGAGCCAATGAGCAGTTCTTC.

The CDR3 region is CASSQTAGSYEQYF. The CDR3 region has the DNA TGTGCCAGCAGCCAAACGGCAGGTTCCTACGAGCAGTACTTC. V and J are TRBV7-3 and TRBJ2-7; the D is unclear. CDR1 and CDR2 (germline): SGHTA, FQGTGA. V lost 5 bases and J 1 base, leaving 12 bases between the germline ends. The CDR3 contains 14 residues.

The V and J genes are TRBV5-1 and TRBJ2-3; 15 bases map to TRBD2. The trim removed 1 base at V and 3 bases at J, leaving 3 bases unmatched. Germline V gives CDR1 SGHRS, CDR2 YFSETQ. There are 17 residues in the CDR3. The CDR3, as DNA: TGCGCCAGCAGCTTGTGGACTAGCGGGGGGGCGACAGATACGCAGTATTTT. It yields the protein CASSLWTSGGATDTQYF.

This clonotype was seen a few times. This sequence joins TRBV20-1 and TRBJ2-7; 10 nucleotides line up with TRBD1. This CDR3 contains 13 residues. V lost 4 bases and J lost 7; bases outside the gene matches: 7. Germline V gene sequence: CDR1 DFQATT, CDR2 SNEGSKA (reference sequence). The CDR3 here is CSAISGTGVEQYF. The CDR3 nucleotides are TGCAGTGCTATTTCCGGGACAGGGGTTGAGCAGTACTTC.

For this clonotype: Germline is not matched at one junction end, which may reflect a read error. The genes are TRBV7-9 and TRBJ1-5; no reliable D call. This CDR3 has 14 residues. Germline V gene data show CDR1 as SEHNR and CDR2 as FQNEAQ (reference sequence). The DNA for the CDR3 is TGTGCCGGCAGCTTATTGAATGGCAATCAGCCCCAGCATTTT. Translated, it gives CAGSLLNGNQPQHF. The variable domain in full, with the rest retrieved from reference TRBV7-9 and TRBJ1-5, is DTGVSQNPRHKITKRGQNVTFRCDPISEHNRLYWYRQTLGQGPEFLTYFQNEAQLEKSRLLSDRFSAERPKGSFSTLEIQRTEQGDSAMYLCAGSLLNGNQPQHFGDGTRLSIL.

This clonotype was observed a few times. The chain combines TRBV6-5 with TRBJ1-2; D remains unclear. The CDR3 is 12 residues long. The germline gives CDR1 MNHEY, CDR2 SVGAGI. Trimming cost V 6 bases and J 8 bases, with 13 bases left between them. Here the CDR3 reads CASRRPRGGYTF. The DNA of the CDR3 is TGTGCCAGCAGACGACCCAGAGGAGGCTACACCTTC.

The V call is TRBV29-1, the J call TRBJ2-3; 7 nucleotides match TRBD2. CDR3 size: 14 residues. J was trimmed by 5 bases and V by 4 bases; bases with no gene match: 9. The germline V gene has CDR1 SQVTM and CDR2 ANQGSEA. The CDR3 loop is CSVAIETGGDTQYF. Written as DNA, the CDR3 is TGCAGCGTTGCAATCGAAACGGGGGGAGATACGCAGTATTTT.

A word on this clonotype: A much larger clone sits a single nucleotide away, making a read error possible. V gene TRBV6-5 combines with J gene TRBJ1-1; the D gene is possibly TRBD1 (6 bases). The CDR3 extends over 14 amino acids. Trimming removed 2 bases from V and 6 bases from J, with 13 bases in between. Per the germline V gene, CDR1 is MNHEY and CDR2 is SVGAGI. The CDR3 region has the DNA TGTGCCAGCAGTTACGGTGCAGGGGTGTCTGAAGCTTTCTTT. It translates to CASSYGAGVSEAFF.

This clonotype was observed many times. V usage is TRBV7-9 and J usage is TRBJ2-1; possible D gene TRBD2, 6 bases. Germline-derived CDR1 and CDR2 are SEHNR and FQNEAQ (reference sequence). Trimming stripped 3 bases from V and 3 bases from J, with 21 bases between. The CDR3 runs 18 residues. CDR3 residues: CASSLLAGDGGNYNEQFF. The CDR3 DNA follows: TGTGCCAGCAGCTTGTTGGCAGGAGACGGGGGAAACTACAATGAGCAGTTCTTC.

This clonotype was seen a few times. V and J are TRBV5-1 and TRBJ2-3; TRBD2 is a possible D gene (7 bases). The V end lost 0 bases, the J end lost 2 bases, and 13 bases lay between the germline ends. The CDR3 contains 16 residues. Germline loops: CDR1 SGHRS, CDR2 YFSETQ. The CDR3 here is CASSLGGGAPTDTQYF. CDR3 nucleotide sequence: TGCGCCAGCAGCTTGGGTGGGGGGGCTCCCACAGATACGCAGTATTTT.

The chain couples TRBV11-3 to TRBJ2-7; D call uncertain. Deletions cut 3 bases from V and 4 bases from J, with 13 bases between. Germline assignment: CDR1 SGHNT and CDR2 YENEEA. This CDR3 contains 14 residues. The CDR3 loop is CASSLWRLLYEQYF. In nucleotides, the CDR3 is TGTGCCAGCAGCTTGTGGCGGCTTTTATACGAGCAGTACTTC.

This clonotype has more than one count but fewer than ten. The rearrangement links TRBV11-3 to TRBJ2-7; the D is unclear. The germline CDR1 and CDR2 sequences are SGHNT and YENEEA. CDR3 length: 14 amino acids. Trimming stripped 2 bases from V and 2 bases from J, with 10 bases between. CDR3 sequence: CASSLNQPPYEQYF. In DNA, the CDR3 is TGTGCCAGCAGCTTAAATCAGCCTCCCTACGAGCAGTACTTC. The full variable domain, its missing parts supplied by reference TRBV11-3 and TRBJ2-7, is EAGVVQSPRYKIIEKKQPVAFWCNPISGHNTLYWYLQNLGQGPELLIRYENEEAVDDSQLPKDRFSAERLKGVDSTLKIQPAELGDSAVYLCASSLNQPPYEQYFGPGTRLTVT.

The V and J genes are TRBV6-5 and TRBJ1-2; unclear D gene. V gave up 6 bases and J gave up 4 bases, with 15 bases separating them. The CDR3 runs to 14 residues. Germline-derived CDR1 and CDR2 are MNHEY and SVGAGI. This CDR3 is CASRPSLQPYGYTF. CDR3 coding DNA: TGTGCCAGCAGACCATCGCTACAGCCCTATGGCTACACCTTC.